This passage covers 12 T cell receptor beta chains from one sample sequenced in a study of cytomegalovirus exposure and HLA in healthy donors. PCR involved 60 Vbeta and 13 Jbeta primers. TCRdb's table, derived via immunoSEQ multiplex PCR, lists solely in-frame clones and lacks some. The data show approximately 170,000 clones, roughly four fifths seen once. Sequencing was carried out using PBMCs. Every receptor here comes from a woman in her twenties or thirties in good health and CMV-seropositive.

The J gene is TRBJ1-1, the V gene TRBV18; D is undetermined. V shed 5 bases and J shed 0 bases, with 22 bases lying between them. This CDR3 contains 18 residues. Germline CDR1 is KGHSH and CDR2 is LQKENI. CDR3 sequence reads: CASSSRPLTSPMNTEAFF. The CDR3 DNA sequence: TGTGCCAGCTCATCCAGGCCCCTTACATCTCCCATGAACACTGAAGCTTTCTTT.

The CDR3 loop is CASSLDGGVGGETQYF. The DNA of the CDR3 is TGTGCCAGCAGCTTGGACGGCGGGGTGGGGGGAGAGACCCAGTACTTC. The J gene is TRBJ2-5, the V gene TRBV5-4, with D possibly matching TRBD2 (6 bases). This CDR3 region has 16 residues. Trimming shortened V by 0 bases and J by 4 bases, and 16 bases separated the two germline ends. Germline V gene data show CDR1 as SGHNT and CDR2 as YYREEE (reference sequence).

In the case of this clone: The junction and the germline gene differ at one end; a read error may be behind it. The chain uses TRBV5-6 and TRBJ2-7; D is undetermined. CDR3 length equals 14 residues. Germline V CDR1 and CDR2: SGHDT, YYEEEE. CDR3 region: CASSLAAVASEQYF. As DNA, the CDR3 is TGTGCTAGCAGCTTGGCCGCGGTGGCTAGTGAGCAGTACTTC. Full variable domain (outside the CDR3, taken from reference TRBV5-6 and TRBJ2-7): DAGVTQSPTHLIKTRGQQVTLRCSPKSGHDTVSWYQQALGQGPQFIFQYYEEEERQRGNFPDRFSGHQFPNYSSELNVNALLLGDSALYLCASSLAAVASEQYFGPGTRLTVT.

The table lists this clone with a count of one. The CDR3 loop reads CASSVDVEVTSTDTQYF. CDR3 bases: TGTGCCAGCAGCGTAGACGTCGAAGTGACTAGCACAGATACGCAGTATTTT. This sequence joins TRBV9 and TRBJ2-3; unclear D gene. V was cut by 0 bases and J by 0 bases, with 14 bases left in between. Germline CDR1 reads SGDLS; CDR2 reads YYNGEE. The CDR3 has 17 residues.

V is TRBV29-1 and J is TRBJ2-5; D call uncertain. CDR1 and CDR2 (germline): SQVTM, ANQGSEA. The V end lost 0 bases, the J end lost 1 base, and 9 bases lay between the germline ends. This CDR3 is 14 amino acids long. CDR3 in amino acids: CSVEDDGIQETQYF. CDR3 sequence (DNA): TGCAGCGTTGAAGATGATGGCATCCAAGAGACCCAGTACTTC. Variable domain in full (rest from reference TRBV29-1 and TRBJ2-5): SAVISQKPSRDICQRGTSLTIQCQVDSQVTMMFWYRQQPGQSLTLIATANQGSEATYESGFVIDKFPISRPNLTFSTLTVSNMSPEDSSIYLCSVEDDGIQETQYFGPGTRLLVL.

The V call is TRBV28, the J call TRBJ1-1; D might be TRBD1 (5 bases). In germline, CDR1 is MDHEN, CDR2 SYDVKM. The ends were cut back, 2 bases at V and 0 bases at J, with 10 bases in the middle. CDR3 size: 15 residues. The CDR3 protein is CASSLRGTLNTEAFF. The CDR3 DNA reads TGTGCCAGCAGTTTAAGGGGCACCTTGAACACTGAAGCTTTCTTT. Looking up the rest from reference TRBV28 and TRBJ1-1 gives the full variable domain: DVKVTQSSRYLVKRTGEKVFLECVQDMDHENMFWYRQDPGLGLRLIYFSYDVKMKEKGDIPEGYSVSREKKERFSLILESASTNQTSMYLCASSLRGTLNTEAFFGQGTRLTVV.

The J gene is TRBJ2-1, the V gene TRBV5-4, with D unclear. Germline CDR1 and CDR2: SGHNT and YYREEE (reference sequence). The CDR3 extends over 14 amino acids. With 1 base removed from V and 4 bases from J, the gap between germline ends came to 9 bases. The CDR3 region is CASSLKQQYNEQFF. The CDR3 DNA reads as TGTGCCAGCAGCTTGAAACAGCAGTACAATGAGCAGTTCTTC.

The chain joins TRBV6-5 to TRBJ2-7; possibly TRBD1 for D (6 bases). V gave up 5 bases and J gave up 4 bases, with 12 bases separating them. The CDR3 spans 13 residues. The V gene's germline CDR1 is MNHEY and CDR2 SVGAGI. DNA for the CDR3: TGTGCCAGCAGTCGGGACACCGGATACGAGCAGTACTTC. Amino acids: CASSRDTGYEQYF.

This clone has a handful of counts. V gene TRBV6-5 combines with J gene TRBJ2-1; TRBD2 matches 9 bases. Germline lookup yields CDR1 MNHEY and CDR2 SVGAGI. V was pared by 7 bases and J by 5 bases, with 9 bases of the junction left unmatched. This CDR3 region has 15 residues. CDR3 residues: CASTPLAGPNNEQFF. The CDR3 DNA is TGTGCCAGCACGCCTCTAGCGGGGCCGAACAATGAGCAGTTCTTC.

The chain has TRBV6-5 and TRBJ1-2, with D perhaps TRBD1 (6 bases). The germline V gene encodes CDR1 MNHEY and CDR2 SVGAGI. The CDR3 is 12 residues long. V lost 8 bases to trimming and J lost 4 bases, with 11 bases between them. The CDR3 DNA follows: TGTGCCAGCTACAGGGCCCCCTATGGCTACACCTTC. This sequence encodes CASYRAPYGYTF.

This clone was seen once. For the CDR3, the DNA is TGTGCCAGTAGTATCCGACGGGAGCTGTCCTACGAGCAGTACTTC. It specifies CASSIRRELSYEQYF. J is TRBJ2-7 and V is TRBV19; possibly TRBD2 for D (6 bases). The V and J ends lost 3 bases and 1 base respectively, with 13 bases between them. In germline, CDR1 is LNHDA, CDR2 SQIVND (reference sequence). There are 15 residues in the CDR3.

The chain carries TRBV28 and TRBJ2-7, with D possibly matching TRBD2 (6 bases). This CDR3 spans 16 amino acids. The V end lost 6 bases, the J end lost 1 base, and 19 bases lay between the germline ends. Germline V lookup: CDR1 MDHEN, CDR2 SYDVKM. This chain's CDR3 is CASRPAGTLISYEQYF. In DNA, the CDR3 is TGTGCCAGCAGGCCCGCGGGGACGCTGATTTCCTACGAGCAGTACTTC.